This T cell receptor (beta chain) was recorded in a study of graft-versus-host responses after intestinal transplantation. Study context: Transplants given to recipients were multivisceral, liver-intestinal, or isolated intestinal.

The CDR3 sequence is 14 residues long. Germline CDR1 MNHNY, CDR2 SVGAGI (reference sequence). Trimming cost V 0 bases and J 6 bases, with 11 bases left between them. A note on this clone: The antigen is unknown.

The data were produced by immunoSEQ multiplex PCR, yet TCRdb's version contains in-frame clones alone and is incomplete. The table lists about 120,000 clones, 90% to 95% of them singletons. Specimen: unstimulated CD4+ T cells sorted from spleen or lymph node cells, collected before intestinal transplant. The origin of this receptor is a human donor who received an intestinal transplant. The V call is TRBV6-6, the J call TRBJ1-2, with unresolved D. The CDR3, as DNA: TGTGCCAGCAGTTACTCTGGCAGGACCCATGGCTACACCTTC. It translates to CASSYSGRTHGYTF.